These T cell receptor beta chains were read from a single sample in a study of cytomegalovirus exposure and HLA in healthy donors. The table came from immunoSEQ multiplex PCR; TCRdb's copy has only in-frame clones and leaves some out. The data hold some 190,000 clones, with 83% observed a single time. Sequenced material: PBMCs. The receptors shown here come from a man aged 40-49 years in good health and CMV-seropositive. The CDR3 runs from the conserved cysteine through the conserved F or W. Each record gives: D gene, V gene, J gene, clone size, CDR3 DNA, CDR3 protein. The D gene is left open where the match is weak. Clone size appears in some rows only: once, few, many, or a class for an expanded clone.

TRBD1	TRBV27	TRBJ2-7	NA	TGTGCCAGCAGCCTAGGGACAGGGAGCTCCTACGAGCAGTACTTC	CASSLGTGSSYEQYF
TRBD2	TRBV6-1	TRBJ2-1	NA	TGTGCCAGCATGCAGGCTAGCGGGTTCGTCGGGTGGCAGTTCTTC	CASMQASGFVGWQFF
NA	TRBV6-5	TRBJ1-2	NA	TGTGCCAGCAGTCGGTCAGGGGCGCAAGGCTACACCTTC	CASSRSGAQGYTF
NA	TRBV6-5	TRBJ2-7	NA	TGTGCCAGCAGGGGACACTTGTTGTACGAGCAGTACTTC	CASRGHLLYEQYF
NA	TRBV10-3	TRBJ1-4	NA	TGTGCCATCAGTCCAGGATACAATGAAAAACTGTTTTTT	CAISPGYNEKLFF
NA	TRBV29-1	TRBJ1-2	NA	TGCAGCGTCTACAGGGTTAACTATGGCTACACCTTC	CSVYRVNYGYTF
TRBD1	TRBV6-1	TRBJ2-1	NA	TGTGCCAGCAGCGTACAGGGGGCGCCGGCTGAGCAGTTCTTC	CASSVQGAPAEQFF
TRBD2	TRBV7-2	TRBJ2-7	NA	TGTGCCAGCAGCCTAGGGGCGGGGGGACTAGGCTCCTACGAGCAGTACTTC	CASSLGAGGLGSYEQYF
TRBD2	TRBV10-1	TRBJ2-1	once	TGCCCCGTAGCGGGAGTAAATGAGCAGTTCTTC	CPVAGVNEQFF
TRBD2	TRBV27	TRBJ2-7	NA	TGTGCCAGCAGTCTGCCCGGGGGGGAGCAGTACTTC	CASSLPGGEQYF
TRBD1	TRBV4-2	TRBJ1-6	NA	TGTGCCAGCAGCCAAGGGGCGACAGGGGGCAGAAATTCACCCCTCCACTTT	CASSQGATGGRNSPLHF
TRBD2	TRBV15	TRBJ2-1	NA	TGTGCCACGCACGGGGGGACGCGTAATGAGCAGTTCTTC	CATHGGTRNEQFF
NA	TRBV29-1	TRBJ2-7	NA	TGCAGCGCCTTAGAACCGGGTGAGCAGTACTTC	CSALEPGEQYF
NA	TRBV19	TRBJ1-5	NA	TGTGCCAGTAGGCTTCGCACAGGGAATCAGCCCCAGCATTTT	CASRLRTGNQPQHF
TRBD2	TRBV9	TRBJ2-7	NA	TGTGCCAGCAGCAAGGGACTAGCGGGAAACTCCTACGAGCAGTACTTC	CASSKGLAGNSYEQYF
TRBD1	TRBV5-4	TRBJ1-1	NA	TGTGCCAGCAGCTCGAGGGGCGGGACAGGGGGCGTTCGGACTGAAGCTTTCTTT	CASSSRGGTGGVRTEAFF
NA	TRBV19	TRBJ2-3	few	TGTGCCAGTAGTATTGGAGCCACAGATACGCAGTATTTT	CASSIGATDTQYF